These T cell receptor beta chains were read from a single sample in a study of glioma-infiltrating T cells after dendritic cell vaccination. Some clones are missing from TCRdb's copy, which holds only in-frame ones; the method was immunoSEQ multiplex PCR. Among more than 95,000 clones, approximately 80% were seen once, and the ten largest hold approximately 12%. The sample was blood, taken before dendritic cell vaccination. These receptors were collected from a human donor with glioblastoma. Each CDR3 is given with its conserved first and last residue. The D gene is left open where the match is weak. A clone size is listed for some rows: how often the clone was seen (once, few, many), or a class if it is expanded.

NA,once,TRBJ1-5,TRBV27,CASSLLTGSQPQHF,TGTGCCAGCAGTTTATTGACAGGTTCTCAGCCCCAGCATTTT
TRBD2,NA,TRBJ2-2,TRBV11-2,CASSSPTRGENTGELFF,TGTGCCAGCAGCTCCCCGACGCGGGGGGAGAACACCGGGGAGCTGTTTTTT
NA,NA,TRBJ1-4,TRBV7-9,CASSLGQAEKLFF,TGTGCCAGCAGCTTAGGGCAGGCTGAAAAACTGTTTTTT
TRBD1,NA,TRBJ2-2,TRBV15,CATSRETGENTGELFF,TGTGCCACCAGCAGGGAAACAGGGGAGAACACCGGGGAGCTGTTTTTT
TRBD1,NA,TRBJ1-1,TRBV6-5,CASSWDRRNEAFF,TGTGCCAGCAGTTGGGACAGGAGAAATGAAGCTTTCTTT
TRBD2,few,TRBJ2-7,TRBV2,CASSQTPGLAHEQYF,TGTGCCAGCAGCCAGACCCCGGGACTAGCACACGAGCAGTACTTC
TRBD2,NA,TRBJ2-2,TRBV19,CASSILRGAGELFF,TGTGCCAGTAGTATTTTGCGGGGGGCCGGGGAGCTGTTTTTT
NA,NA,TRBJ1-4,TRBV4-1,CASSQEAGSNEKLFF,TGCGCCAGCAGCCAAGAAGCAGGCAGTAATGAAAAACTGTTTTTT
TRBD1,NA,TRBJ2-1,TRBV10-1,CASIGTGGSYNEQFF,TGCGCCAGCATTGGGACAGGGGGTTCCTACAATGAGCAGTTCTTC
NA,NA,TRBJ1-1,TRBV7-9,CASSIPTRGTEAFF,TGTGCCAGCAGCATACCTACCAGGGGCACTGAAGCTTTCTTT
NA,NA,TRBJ2-3,TRBV5-1,CASSFATGTDTQYF,TGCGCCAGCAGCTTTGCTACAGGGACGGATACGCAGTATTTT
TRBD1,NA,TRBJ1-5,TRBV5-4,CASSQDRALRGQPQHF,TGTGCCAGCAGCCAGGACAGGGCCCTCCGAGGTCAGCCCCAGCATTTT
NA,NA,TRBJ1-6,TRBV6-6,CASSYSAHDNSPLHF,TGTGCCAGCAGTTACTCGGCACACGATAATTCACCCCTCCACTTT
NA,NA,TRBJ2-1,TRBV11-3,CASSLDSGLSSYNEQFF,TGTGCCAGCAGCTTAGATTCCGGGTTAAGCTCCTACAATGAGCAGTTCTTC
TRBD2,NA,TRBJ2-7,TRBV27,CASSPGTTDEQYF,TGTGCCAGCAGTCCCGGGACTACCGACGAGCAGTACTTC
TRBD1,NA,TRBJ1-2,TRBV2,CASSGDRLYGYTF,TGTGCCAGCAGTGGGGACAGGCTCTATGGCTACACCTTC
NA,many,TRBJ1-1,TRBV7-6,CASRKQANTEAFF,TGTGCCAGCAGGAAACAGGCGAACACTGAAGCTTTCTTT
NA,NA,TRBJ2-2,TRBV7-8,CASSPGGSYTGELFF,TGTGCCAGCAGCCCGGGGGGCAGTTACACCGGGGAGCTGTTTTTT
NA,NA,TRBJ2-7,TRBV11-2,CASSLGLLQSYEQYF,TGTGCCAGCAGCTTAGGATTGTTACAATCCTACGAGCAGTACTTC